This T cell receptor beta chain is from a study of T cells in Graves' hyperthyroidism and ophthalmopathy. Amplified regions were TCR beta CDR3 sequences from RNA transcripts. Using the HTBI primer set, a first-round RT-PCR was run on the TCR CDR3. Via MiXCR, TCRdb re-called the multiplex PCR reads, giving one row per CDR3 protein. The sample holds roughly 250,000 distinct CDR3 sequences, about 20% seen once. This clonotype showed up just a few times. CDR1 and CDR2 from the germline V gene are SGHTS and YDEGEE. The V and J ends lost 5 bases and 1 base, in that order; junction bases with no gene match: 8. CDR3 size: 16 residues.

Sequenced input: blood. This receptor was obtained from a man aged 25-40 years with Graves' ophthalmopathy. The chain couples TRBV5-8 to TRBJ1-1; 10 bases fit TRBD1. The CDR3 sequence is CASSPGTGVRNTEAFF. CDR3 nucleotides: TGTGCCAGCAGTCCCGGGACAGGGGTGAGGAACACTGAAGCTTTCTTT.